These 26 T cell receptor beta chains were sequenced from one sample in a study of T cells expressing NK-cell markers. TCRdb reprocessed the 5' RACE reads and stores each CDR3 protein as one record, lacking DNA. This table lists some 300,000 distinct CDR3 sequences. Sequenced material: blood T cells: a sorted CD56 or NKG2C T cell subset, CD4+ or CD8+ T cells, or bulk PBMC T cells (not recorded which). These receptors were obtained from a man in his late teens or twenties in good health.

J is TRBJ2-3 and V is TRBV24-1. Per germline, CDR1 KGHDR and CDR2 SFDVKD. The CDR3 covers 15 residues. The CDR3 is CATSDLGRSTDTQYF.

This chain links TRBV5-1 with TRBJ2-2; TCRdb reports TRBD2, a call that lacks DNA to check it against. CDR3 length: 13 amino acids. Germline lookup yields CDR1 SGHRS and CDR2 YFSETQ. CDR3: CASTTRATGELFF. The full variable domain, rest sourced from reference TRBV5-1 and TRBJ2-2, is KAGVTQTPRYLIKTRGQQVTLSCSPISGHRSVSWYQQTPGQGLQFLFEYFSETQRNKGNFPGRFSGRQFSNSRSEMNVSTLELGDSALYLCASTTRATGELFFGEGSRLTVL.

J is TRBJ2-3 and V is TRBV28; without DNA, the TCRdb call of TRBD2 cannot be checked. This CDR3 is built from 16 residues. Germline-derived CDR1 and CDR2 are MDHEN and SYDVKM. CDR3 region: CASSLASGLTTDTQYF.

The CDR3 sequence is CSAGLSGDRGYTF. The rearrangement uses TRBV20-1 and TRBJ1-2; there is no DNA to check the TCRdb D call of TRBD1. Germline CDR1 DFQATT, CDR2 SNEGSKA (reference sequence). This CDR3 region has 13 residues.

V is TRBV7-2 and J is TRBJ2-7; the D call of TRBD1 rests on TCRdb alone, since no DNA is present to check it. The length of the CDR3 is 14 residues. Germline assignment: CDR1 SGHTA and CDR2 FQGNSA. CDR3: CASSPLTGTYEQYF.

The genes are TRBV20-1 and TRBJ2-4; TCRdb's D call of TRBD1 is untestable without DNA. The CDR3 has 16 amino acids. Per germline, CDR1 DFQATT and CDR2 SNEGSKA (reference sequence). The CDR3 spells CSVLPGQRLAKNIQYF.

The chain employs TRBV18 and TRBJ2-5. The CDR3 covers 13 residues. In germline, CDR1 is KGHSH, CDR2 LQKENI. This CDR3 reads CASSPKSEETQYF.

V is TRBV29-1 and J is TRBJ2-1; TCRdb proposes TRBD1, but this gene call is untestable without DNA. Germline V gives CDR1 SQVTM, CDR2 ANQGSEA. CDR3 size: 16 residues. The chain's CDR3 is CSVWGKGQDVDNEQFF.

The chain recombines TRBV5-6 with TRBJ1-4; TCRdb proposes TRBD1, but this gene call is untestable without DNA. Looked up from germline, CDR1 is SGHDT and CDR2 is YYEEEE. This CDR3 comprises 13 residues. CDR3 sequence reads: CASSADRTEKLFF. Full variable domain (outside the CDR3, taken from reference TRBV5-6 and TRBJ1-4): DAGVTQSPTHLIKTRGQQVTLRCSPKSGHDTVSWYQQALGQGPQFIFQYYEEEERQRGNFPDRFSGHQFPNYSSELNVNALLLGDSALYLCASSADRTEKLFFGSGTQLSVL.

This chain uses TRBV19 with TRBJ1-1; the D call from TCRdb, TRBD1, cannot be confirmed without DNA. CDR3 size: 12 residues. CDR1 and CDR2 (germline): LNHDA, SQIVND (reference sequence). The CDR3 here is CASSFGQGEAFF. Complete variable domain (other parts from reference TRBV19 and TRBJ1-1): DGGITQSPKYLFRKEGQNVTLSCEQNLNHDAMYWYRQDPGQGLRLIYYSQIVNDFQKGDIAEGYSVSREKKESFPLTVTSAQKNPTAFYLCASSFGQGEAFFGQGTRLTVV.

The chain is built from TRBV29-1 and TRBJ1-5. Germline-derived CDR1 and CDR2 are SQVTM and ANQGSEA. CDR3 length equals 14 residues. This CDR3 reads CSVEGQTIGQPQHF.

This chain links TRBV5-6 with TRBJ2-2; TCRdb picks TRBD1, but there is no DNA to check that call. The CDR3 consists of 16 residues. Germline V gene sequence: CDR1 SGHDT, CDR2 YYEEEE. This chain's CDR3 is CASSLRTGAGTGELFF.

The chain links TRBV30 to TRBJ2-7; the TRBD1 assignment by TCRdb is unverifiable without DNA. CDR3 length equals 12 residues. Looked up from germline, CDR1 is GTSNPN and CDR2 is SVGIG (reference sequence). CDR3 sequence reads: CAWSTGIHEQYF.

V gene TRBV20-1 combines with J gene TRBJ2-5; TCRdb lists TRBD1, though no DNA is available to test this call. Germline CDR1 DFQATT, CDR2 SNEGSKA (reference sequence). The CDR3 spans 14 residues. The CDR3 here is CSAGGGRGGETQYF.

This sequence joins TRBV7-9 and TRBJ1-3; the TCRdb call, TRBD1, lacks DNA for checking. CDR1 is SEHNR, CDR2 FQNEAQ, per germline (reference sequence). The CDR3 has 15 amino acids. The CDR3: CASSLARAAENTIYF. The whole variable domain, remainder taken from reference TRBV7-9 and TRBJ1-3, is DTGVSQNPRHKITKRGQNVTFRCDPISEHNRLYWYRQTLGQGPEFLTYFQNEAQLEKSRLLSDRFSAERPKGSFSTLEIQRTEQGDSAMYLCASSLARAAENTIYFGEGSWLTVV.

The CDR3 region is CASSIGDTQYF. V gene TRBV19 combines with J gene TRBJ2-3. CDR1 and CDR2 (germline): LNHDA, SQIVND (reference sequence). The CDR3 length is 11 residues.

This sequence joins TRBV12-2 and TRBJ2-1; TCRdb proposes TRBD2, but this gene call is untestable without DNA. TRBV12-2 is a documented pseudogene. The CDR3 totals 18 residues. CDR3 in amino acids: CASRQTGTSGSSYNEQFF.

The chain has TRBV11-2 and TRBJ1-1; TCRdb's D call of TRBD1 is untestable without DNA. CDR1 is SGHAT, CDR2 FQNNGV, per germline. There are 15 residues in the CDR3. Here the CDR3 reads CASSPNGQMNTEAFF.

The chain carries TRBV5-1 and TRBJ2-5. Germline lookup yields CDR1 SGHRS and CDR2 YFSETQ. This CDR3 is 14 amino acids long. CDR3 amino acids: CASSLDRLVETQYF.

J is TRBJ2-5 and V is TRBV29-1; there is no DNA to check the TCRdb D call of TRBD1. The CDR3 contains 11 residues. Germline values: CDR1 SQVTM, CDR2 ANQGSEA. The CDR3 here is CSLDRGETQYF.

The CDR3 region is CASIPGLADTDTQYF. The chain combines TRBV12-3 or TRBV12-4 with TRBJ2-3; as DNA is missing, the TRBD2 call by TCRdb cannot be tested. The CDR3 totals 15 residues.

The chain recombines TRBV5-1 with TRBJ1-4; TCRdb's D call of TRBD1 is untestable without DNA. Germline assignment: CDR1 SGHRS and CDR2 YFSETQ. The CDR3 has 14 residues. The chain's CDR3 is CASSLQGIGEKLFF.

The rearrangement joins TRBV12-3 or TRBV12-4 to TRBJ2-7; without DNA, the TCRdb call of TRBD2 cannot be checked. CDR3 size: 15 residues. CDR3 loop: CASSLALEGRYEQYF.

V usage is TRBV30 and J usage is TRBJ1-4. The germline V gene has CDR1 GTSNPN and CDR2 SVGIG (reference sequence). The CDR3 length is 12 residues. This CDR3 reads CAWTEKNEKLFF.

The chain carries TRBV20-1 and TRBJ2-2; checking the TCRdb D call of TRBD1 is not possible without DNA. This CDR3 comprises 14 residues. Germline CDR1 DFQATT, CDR2 SNEGSKA (reference sequence). This CDR3 reads CSASGTDNTGELFF.

This chain uses TRBV20-1 with TRBJ1-6; the D gene TCRdb calls, TRBD1, cannot be checked with no DNA. Per germline, CDR1 DFQATT and CDR2 SNEGSKA (reference sequence). This CDR3 has 15 amino acids. The CDR3 loop is CSAATGGFYNSPLHF.